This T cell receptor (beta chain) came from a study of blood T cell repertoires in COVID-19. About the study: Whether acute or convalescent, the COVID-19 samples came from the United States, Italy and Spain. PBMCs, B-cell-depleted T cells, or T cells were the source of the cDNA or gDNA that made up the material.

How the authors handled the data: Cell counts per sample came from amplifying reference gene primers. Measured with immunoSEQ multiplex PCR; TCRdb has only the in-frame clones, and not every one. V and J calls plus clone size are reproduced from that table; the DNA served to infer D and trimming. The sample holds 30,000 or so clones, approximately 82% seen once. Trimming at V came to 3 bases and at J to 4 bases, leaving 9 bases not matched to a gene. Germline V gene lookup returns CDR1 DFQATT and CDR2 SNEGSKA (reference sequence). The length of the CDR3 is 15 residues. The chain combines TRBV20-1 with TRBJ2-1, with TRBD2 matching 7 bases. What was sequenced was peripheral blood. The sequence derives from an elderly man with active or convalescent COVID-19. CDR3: CSASWAAGAYNEQFF. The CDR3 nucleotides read TGCAGTGCTAGTTGGGCGGCGGGAGCGTACAATGAGCAGTTCTTC.